These T cell receptor beta chains were read from a single sample in a study of radiotherapy plus CTLA-4 blockade in lung cancer. Assay used: immunoSEQ multiplex PCR; TCRdb lists only in-frame clones, some missing. The sample has fewer than 40,000 clones; 79% are singletons. Material: peripheral blood, obtained from a patient treated with radiotherapy plus ipilimumab. These receptors all stem from a human donor with non-small cell lung cancer that progressed on radiotherapy plus ipilimumab. The conserved cysteine and the conserved F or W are not part of the CDR3 here.

v_call: TRBV7-2; j_call: TRBJ2-6; cdr3_aa: ASSSPRGAPSGANVLT
v_call: TRBV6-1; j_call: TRBJ2-3; cdr3_aa: ASSEAVVSGGTDTQY
v_call: TRBV19; j_call: TRBJ1-3; cdr3_aa: ASSIDRGGGGNTIY
v_call: TRBV14; j_call: TRBJ1-2; cdr3_aa: ASSQVQGWNYGYT
v_call: TRBV4-2; j_call: TRBJ2-2; cdr3_aa: ASSQNYGPYTGELF
v_call: TRBV5-1; j_call: TRBJ1-1; cdr3_aa: ASSASGEGSTEAF
v_call: TRBV9; j_call: TRBJ1-2; cdr3_aa: ASSVGTGLYGYT
v_call: TRBV2; j_call: TRBJ2-1; cdr3_aa: ASSPLAGGGYNEQF
v_call: TRBV18; j_call: TRBJ1-1; cdr3_aa: ASSPGGPAEAF
v_call: TRBV5-6; j_call: TRBJ2-1; cdr3_aa: ASSFMTGGSADEQF
v_call: TRBV5-4; j_call: TRBJ2-7; cdr3_aa: ASSLGQDAYEQY
v_call: TRBV5-1; j_call: TRBJ2-7; cdr3_aa: ASSLGRVSYEQY
v_call: TRBV6-1; j_call: TRBJ1-5; cdr3_aa: ASSPREEARPQH
v_call: TRBV5-1; j_call: TRBJ2-3; cdr3_aa: ASISGTSTDTQY
v_call: TRBV6-5; j_call: TRBJ2-4; cdr3_aa: ASSYLDGAKNIQY
v_call: TRBV11-2; j_call: TRBJ1-1; cdr3_aa: ASSPWGRLEAF
v_call: TRBV6-1; j_call: TRBJ1-1; cdr3_aa: ASSPQGGAEAF
v_call: TRBV2; j_call: TRBJ2-7; cdr3_aa: ASRGTGVSYEQY
v_call: TRBV9; j_call: TRBJ1-5; cdr3_aa: ASSSEASNQPQH
v_call: TRBV7-3; j_call: TRBJ2-1; cdr3_aa: ASSLGGSYNEQF
v_call: TRBV7-2; j_call: TRBJ2-2; cdr3_aa: ASSLVGENTGELF
v_call: TRBV5-5; j_call: TRBJ1-2; cdr3_aa: ASSPDGGHYT
v_call: TRBV9; j_call: TRBJ1-6; cdr3_aa: EAGTENSPLH
v_call: TRBV25-1; j_call: TRBJ2-3; cdr3_aa: ASRGQGGDTQY
v_call: TRBV5-1; j_call: TRBJ2-1; cdr3_aa: ASSLEGSSPWSF
v_call: TRBV4-2; j_call: TRBJ2-1; cdr3_aa: ASSQEGSVNEQF
v_call: TRBV5-1; j_call: TRBJ1-2; cdr3_aa: ASSLDSGTVNYGYT
v_call: TRBV2; j_call: TRBJ2-1; cdr3_aa: ASSGTGGLYNEQF
v_call: TRBV6-6; j_call: TRBJ1-3; cdr3_aa: ASSSQGFGNTIY
v_call: TRBV4-2; j_call: TRBJ1-5; cdr3_aa: ASSQDFGTGNQPQH
v_call: TRBV2; j_call: TRBJ1-2; cdr3_aa: ATPMGQLNNYGYT
v_call: TRBV7-2; j_call: TRBJ1-2; cdr3_aa: ASSPIRKADYGYT
v_call: TRBV18; j_call: TRBJ2-2; cdr3_aa: ASSLRPGTGNTGELF
v_call: TRBV2; j_call: TRBJ2-1; cdr3_aa: ASNQASGGFGSGQF
v_call: TRBV18; j_call: TRBJ1-2; cdr3_aa: ASQDSGNNYGYT
v_call: TRBV4-1; j_call: TRBJ1-2; cdr3_aa: ASSPGQNLGYT
v_call: TRBV19; j_call: TRBJ2-1; cdr3_aa: ASTGTSGGSNNEQF
v_call: TRBV19; j_call: TRBJ2-2; cdr3_aa: ASSIGTDRAGLTVKLF
v_call: TRBV14; j_call: TRBJ2-3; cdr3_aa: ASSQGLATDTQY
v_call: TRBV5-4; j_call: TRBJ2-7; cdr3_aa: ASSLGASGGVYEQY
v_call: TRBV10-3; j_call: TRBJ2-1; cdr3_aa: AIRPLAGGQNEQF
v_call: TRBV10-2; j_call: TRBJ1-5; cdr3_aa: ASSDAVSQPQH
v_call: TRBV5-1; j_call: TRBJ2-5; cdr3_aa: ASSPGTSGGPHQETQY
v_call: TRBV5-1; j_call: TRBJ1-2; cdr3_aa: ASSTGTVPNYGYT
v_call: TRBV10-3; j_call: TRBJ2-5; cdr3_aa: AIKGGTGRGETQY
v_call: TRBV28; j_call: TRBJ2-4; cdr3_aa: ASRPGDLAKNIQY
v_call: TRBV7-2; j_call: TRBJ1-4; cdr3_aa: ASSLGTTNEKLF
v_call: TRBV5-1; j_call: TRBJ2-3; cdr3_aa: ASFDHGTGGADTQY
v_call: TRBV9; j_call: TRBJ2-2; cdr3_aa: ASSVDVLGELF
v_call: TRBV7-2; j_call: TRBJ2-5; cdr3_aa: ASSRQGAQETQY
v_call: TRBV2; j_call: TRBJ1-2; cdr3_aa: ASTDRVPPAYGYT
v_call: TRBV9; j_call: TRBJ2-5; cdr3_aa: ASSSGETQY
v_call: TRBV7-8; j_call: TRBJ1-5; cdr3_aa: ASSRWGRNSNQPQH
v_call: TRBV5-5; j_call: TRBJ2-3; cdr3_aa: ASSSKMPGQVGTDTQY